The 5 T cell receptor beta chains listed next were all sequenced from one sample in a study of T cell changes during pregnancy in multiple sclerosis. The table came from immunoSEQ multiplex PCR; TCRdb's copy has only in-frame clones and leaves some out. The sample holds approximately 30,000 clones, 75% to 95% seen once. This material consisted of CD8+ T cells from peripheral blood mononuclear cells, taken in the second trimester of pregnancy. The source of these receptors is a female donor in good health, enrolled as a control in a pregnancy study.

In its sample, this clone was seen once. A read error may account for a junction end that differs from germline. J is TRBJ2-5 and V is TRBV7-7; no definite D call. Germline CDR1 reads SSHAT; CDR2 reads FNYEAQ (reference sequence). The CDR3 is 13 amino acids. In DNA form, the CDR3 reads TGTGCTAGCAGCCCATCGGGTGCAGAGACCCAGTACTTC. It encodes CASSPSGAETQYF.

This clone was observed a single time. The genes are TRBV4-3 and TRBJ2-7, with D perhaps matching TRBD2 (7 bases). The V and J ends lost 0 bases and 3 bases respectively, with 12 bases between them. CDR3 size: 15 residues. CDR1 and CDR2 (germline): LGHNA, YSLEER. The CDR3 bases are TGCGCCAGCAGCCAAGATGGGGGGGGCGGCTACGAGCAGTACTTC. Protein: CASSQDGGGGYEQYF.

This chain joins TRBV4-3 and TRBJ2-2, with 11 bases lining up with TRBD2. This CDR3 region has 18 residues. Germline V gene data show CDR1 as LGHNA and CDR2 as YSLEER. Trimming at V came to 0 bases and at J to 8 bases, leaving 11 bases not matched to a gene. The CDR3: CASSQDSLSGGAKGELFF. The CDR3 nucleotides are TGCGCCAGCAGCCAAGATTCCCTTAGCGGGGGGGCTAAAGGGGAGCTGTTTTTT.

The chain uses TRBV9 and TRBJ1-3; 9 bases map to TRBD1. V was clipped by 3 bases and J by 3 bases; unmatched bases: 10. From germline, CDR1 is SGDLS and CDR2 YYNGEE. The CDR3 has 17 amino acids. As DNA, the CDR3 is TGTGCCAGCAGCGAGAGCCGGGACAGGGATTATGGAAACACCATATATTTT. Encoded protein: CASSESRDRDYGNTIYF. The entire variable domain, with the rest obtained from reference TRBV9 and TRBJ1-3, is as follows: DSGVTQTPKHLITATGQRVTLRCSPRSGDLSVYWYQQSLDQGLQFLIQYYNGEERAKGNILERFSAQQFPDLHSELNLSSLELGDSALYFCASSESRDRDYGNTIYFGEGSWLTVV.

The chain joins TRBV27 to TRBJ2-7, with TRBD1 identical over 9 bases. The V gene's germline CDR1 is MNHEY and CDR2 SMNVEV (reference sequence). This CDR3 spans 15 amino acids. With V trimmed by 5 bases and J by 4 bases, 9 bases remained unmatched. Here the CDR3 reads CASSLTRDRAYEQYF. The CDR3 nucleotides are TGTGCCAGCAGTCTCACCCGGGACAGGGCTTACGAGCAGTACTTC.